The 26 T cell receptor beta chains listed next were all sequenced from one sample in a study of blood T cell repertoires in COVID-19. Repertoires were generated with immunoSEQ multiplex PCR, while TCRdb's copy carries only in-frame clones and drops some. The sample includes 170,000 or so clones, roughly 83% of them seen just once. The sequenced material came from peripheral blood. The receptor source for this set is a woman aged 55-69 years with acute or convalescent COVID-19.

V gene TRBV19 combines with J gene TRBJ2-5; 11 bases are a match to TRBD2. Germline CDR1 is LNHDA and CDR2 is SQIVND (reference sequence). V lost 7 bases and J lost 7; bases outside the gene matches: 8. The CDR3 spans 14 residues. CDR3 region: CASMETSGAGTQYF. The DNA of the CDR3 is TGTGCCAGTATGGAGACTAGCGGGGCGGGGACCCAGTACTTC.

The DNA for the CDR3 is TGTGCCAGCAGTTTGGACACTGGAAACACCATATATTTT. Residues: CASSLDTGNTIYF. The J gene is TRBJ1-3, the V gene TRBV12-3 or TRBV12-4, with D perhaps TRBD1 (5 bases). V lost 3 bases and J 2 bases, leaving 5 bases between the germline ends. This CDR3 region has 13 residues.

J is TRBJ1-6 and V is TRBV5-1, with D perhaps matching TRBD1 (5 bases). Germline V gives CDR1 SGHRS, CDR2 YFSETQ. The germline V and J ends were trimmed by 4 bases and 0 bases, with 17 bases remaining between them. The CDR3 totals 18 residues. CDR3: CASSHGRYDSSYNSPLHF. The CDR3 DNA follows: TGCGCCAGCAGCCACGGGCGGTACGACAGCTCCTATAATTCACCCCTCCACTTT.

The chain joins TRBV5-1 to TRBJ2-2, with 16 bases aligning to TRBD2. This CDR3 is built from 20 residues. The J segment lost 2 bases and the V segment lost 0 bases, leaving 7 bases of the junction unmatched. Per germline, CDR1 SGHRS and CDR2 YFSETQ. The CDR3 protein is CASSLVPGLAGGRNTGELFF. The CDR3 DNA is TGCGCCAGCAGCTTGGTACCGGGACTAGCGGGGGGGCGTAACACCGGGGAGCTGTTTTTT. Drawing the rest from reference TRBV5-1 and TRBJ2-2, the complete variable domain is KAGVTQTPRYLIKTRGQQVTLSCSPISGHRSVSWYQQTPGQGLQFLFEYFSETQRNKGNFPGRFSGRQFSNSRSEMNVSTLELGDSALYLCASSLVPGLAGGRNTGELFFGEGSRLTVL.

The chain combines TRBV6-6 with TRBJ2-1; TRBD1 matches at 8 bases. Losses at the gene ends were 6 bases for V and 6 bases for J; bases not matched to a gene: 7. CDR3 length equals 14 residues. Germline CDR1 is MNHNY and CDR2 is SVGAGI (reference sequence). For the CDR3, the DNA is TGTGCCAGCAGCCTGGACAGGGCCATCAATGAGCAGTTCTTC. Encoded protein: CASSLDRAINEQFF.

This rearrangement joins TRBV19 to TRBJ1-2, with 11 bases identical to TRBD1. V shed 6 bases, J shed 2 bases, and the junction held 8 bases outside the gene matches. Germline V lookup: CDR1 LNHDA, CDR2 SQIVND (reference sequence). CDR3 size: 16 residues. CDR3 in amino acids: CASSRTGTGGNYGYTF. CDR3 nucleotides: TGTGCCAGTAGCCGAACCGGGACAGGGGGAAACTATGGCTACACCTTC.

The rearrangement links TRBV7-2 to TRBJ1-2; D remains unclear. Germline V gene lookup returns CDR1 SGHTA and CDR2 FQGNSA. V gave up 1 base and J gave up 4 bases, with 7 bases separating them. This CDR3 comprises 13 residues. The CDR3 sequence is CASSLDPGYGYTF. The CDR3, as DNA: TGTGCCAGCAGCTTAGATCCAGGCTATGGCTACACCTTC.

This chain connects TRBV11-3 to TRBJ2-1; unclear D gene. V gave up 0 bases and J gave up 9 bases, with 3 bases separating them. Germline CDR1 reads SGHNT; CDR2 reads YENEEA. The CDR3 has 11 amino acids. The CDR3 DNA is TGTGCCAGCAGCTTAGATCGTGAGCAGTTCTTC. Translated, it gives CASSLDREQFF.

This chain joins TRBV24-1 and TRBJ1-2; the match to TRBD1 covers 9 bases. Germline trimming cut 7 bases from V and 4 bases from J; bases unmatched to any gene: 3. The CDR3 has 13 amino acids. Germline V gene lookup returns CDR1 KGHDR and CDR2 SFDVKD. CDR3 protein: CATRATGGYGYTF. The CDR3 DNA follows: TGTGCCACCAGAGCGACAGGGGGCTATGGCTACACCTTC.

The chain uses TRBV19 and TRBJ1-5; the match to TRBD1 covers 7 bases. Trimming took 4 bases from V and 9 from J; bases not matched to a gene: 9. This CDR3 is built from 14 residues. Germline CDR1 LNHDA, CDR2 SQIVND (reference sequence). The CDR3, as DNA: TGTGCCAGTAGTAACAGGGGTAGGAATACGCCCCAGCATTTT. Its translation is CASSNRGRNTPQHF.

CDR3 sequence reads: CASSLAQGSNYGYTF. DNA of the CDR3: TGTGCCAGCAGCTTGGCCCAGGGGAGCAACTATGGCTACACCTTC. The chain is built from TRBV5-5 and TRBJ1-2; a weak D match, TRBD1 (6 bases). Looked up from germline, CDR1 is SGHKS and CDR2 is YYEKEE (reference sequence). The CDR3 extends over 15 amino acids. Trimming shortened V by 0 bases and J by 2 bases, and 11 bases separated the two germline ends.

The chain couples TRBV5-1 to TRBJ2-7; D might be TRBD1 (6 bases). The V end lost 0 bases, the J end lost 3 bases, and 10 bases lay between the germline ends. CDR1 is SGHRS, CDR2 YFSETQ, per germline. This CDR3 comprises 14 residues. The CDR3 spells CASSLGGGFYEQYF. The CDR3, as DNA: TGCGCCAGCAGCTTGGGAGGGGGTTTCTACGAGCAGTACTTC.

The genes are TRBV5-4 and TRBJ1-1; TRBD1 agrees at 10 bases. The CDR3 length is 16 residues. The V gene end was trimmed by 4 bases and the J gene end by 1 base; junction bases not matched to a gene: 7. The V gene's germline CDR1 is SGHNT and CDR2 YYREEE (reference sequence). This CDR3 reads CASSPPGQGTNTEAFF. The CDR3, as DNA: TGTGCCAGCAGCCCCCCGGGACAGGGGACGAACACTGAAGCTTTCTTT.

This chain links TRBV7-2 with TRBJ2-3; D may be TRBD1 (6 bases). There are 15 residues in the CDR3. Germline lookup yields CDR1 SGHTA and CDR2 FQGNSA. V lost 5 bases and J lost 0, with 12 bases in between. CDR3 amino acids: CASSRGQPSTDTQYF. For the CDR3, the DNA is TGTGCCAGCAGCCGTGGACAGCCTAGCACAGATACGCAGTATTTT.

The chain joins TRBV4-1 to TRBJ1-5; possibly TRBD1 for D (6 bases). Germline V gene lookup returns CDR1 MGHRA and CDR2 YSYEKL. The CDR3 totals 16 residues. Trimming removed 0 bases from V and 6 bases from J, with 15 bases in between. CDR3 loop: CASSQEGGPPTQPQHF. Here the CDR3 DNA reads TGCGCCAGCAGCCAAGAAGGGGGACCCCCGACTCAGCCCCAGCATTTT.

This clone was seen a few times. V usage is TRBV15 and J usage is TRBJ1-2, with a weak D call TRBD1 (6 bases). V was clipped by 0 bases and J by 14 bases, with 22 bases between them. This CDR3 has 15 amino acids. The germline CDR1 and CDR2 sequences are LNHNV and YYDKDF (reference sequence). The chain's CDR3 is CATSRDYRDTGYWTF. The DNA for the CDR3 is TGTGCCACCAGCAGAGATTACCGGGACACAGGTTACTGGACCTTC.

The chain carries TRBV11-3 and TRBJ2-5; TRBD2 aligns across 12 bases. Germline CDR1 SGHNT, CDR2 YENEEA. After removal of 1 base from V and 5 bases from J, the junction contained 17 bases not matched to a gene. The CDR3 is made up of 20 amino acids. The DNA for the CDR3 is TGTGCCAGCAGCTTAGCCGTTTTGTGGCTAGCGGGGGGGCCTGAGGAGACCCAGTACTTC. The encoded protein is CASSLAVLWLAGGPEETQYF.

This chain links TRBV15 with TRBJ2-7; 10 nucleotides agree with TRBD2. The length of the CDR3 is 15 residues. From germline, CDR1 is LNHNV and CDR2 YYDKDF (reference sequence). The trim removed 1 base at V and 7 bases at J, leaving 7 bases unmatched. CDR3 nucleotides: TGTGCCACCAGCAGAGTAGAGCGGGGGGGAGGAGAGCAGTACTTC. Amino acids: CATSRVERGGGEQYF.

This rearrangement joins TRBV7-2 to TRBJ1-5, with D perhaps matching TRBD1 (6 bases). V lost 5 bases to trimming and J lost 1 base, with 12 bases between them. Germline CDR1 reads SGHTA; CDR2 reads FQGNSA. The CDR3 runs to 15 residues. This chain's CDR3 is CASSLVRGSNQPQHF. The CDR3 DNA reads TGTGCCAGCAGCCTAGTAAGGGGGAGCAATCAGCCCCAGCATTTT.

The sample holds one count of this clone. This chain connects TRBV7-6 to TRBJ1-6; D is perhaps TRBD1 (6 bases). Germline assignment: CDR1 SGHVS and CDR2 FNYEAQ. This CDR3 region has 14 residues. V shed 5 bases and J shed 5 bases, with 10 bases lying between them. The CDR3 protein is CASSPGQHNSPLHF. For the CDR3, the DNA is TGTGCCAGCAGCCCCGGACAGCATAATTCACCCCTCCACTTT.

This sequence joins TRBV2 and TRBJ2-3; TRBD2 agrees at 9 bases. CDR3 length: 14 residues. Germline CDR1 reads SNHLY; CDR2 reads FYNNEI. The junction had 8 bases not matched to a gene; V was cut back by 6 bases and J by 7 bases. Here the CDR3 reads CASRLQGLANTQYF. CDR3 nucleotides: TGTGCCAGCAGGTTACAAGGACTAGCGAATACGCAGTATTTT.

This chain joins TRBV19 and TRBJ1-2, with 7 bases identical to TRBD1. V shed 8 bases and J 8 bases; nucleotides not matched to a gene: 5. CDR3 size: 11 residues. The germline CDR1 and CDR2 sequences are LNHDA and SQIVND (reference sequence). CDR3 sequence: CASGGQPGYTF. The DNA for the CDR3 is TGTGCCAGTGGGGGACAGCCGGGCTACACCTTC.

In DNA form, the CDR3 reads TGCGCCAGCAGCTTGGGACTAGCGGCTTCCTACAATGAGCAGTTCTTC. Translated, it gives CASSLGLAASYNEQFF. The rearrangement uses TRBV5-1 and TRBJ2-1; 9 bases fit TRBD2. With V trimmed by 0 bases and J by 1 base, 2 bases remained unmatched. The germline CDR1 and CDR2 sequences are SGHRS and YFSETQ. The CDR3 covers 16 residues.

The V call is TRBV18, the J call TRBJ2-2; 8 bases are shared with TRBD1. Losses at the gene ends were 3 bases for V and 0 bases for J; bases not matched to a gene: 0. This CDR3 is 15 amino acids long. Germline-derived CDR1 and CDR2 are KGHSH and LQKENI. In nucleotides, the CDR3 is TGTGCCAGCTCACCGGGACAGGCGAACACCGGGGAGCTGTTTTTT. Translating it yields CASSPGQANTGELFF.

V is TRBV18 and J is TRBJ1-1; 9 nucleotides match TRBD1. V gave up 5 bases and J gave up 0 bases; unmatched junction bases: 4. The germline V gene has CDR1 KGHSH and CDR2 LQKENI. The CDR3 extends over 15 amino acids. CDR3 loop: CASSEGTGLNTEAFF. As DNA, the CDR3 is TGTGCCAGCTCAGAGGGGACAGGGCTGAACACTGAAGCTTTCTTT.

The chain is built from TRBV5-1 and TRBJ1-2; possible D gene TRBD1, 6 bases. Trimming took 4 bases from V and 4 from J, leaving 17 bases between them. The CDR3 has 15 residues. Looked up from germline, CDR1 is SGHRS and CDR2 is YFSETQ. The CDR3 bases are TGCGCCAGCAGCCGATCAGGGGATGAGGCCTATGGCTACACCTTC. Its protein is CASSRSGDEAYGYTF. Combining the CDR3 with reference TRBV5-1 and TRBJ1-2 gives the whole variable domain KAGVTQTPRYLIKTRGQQVTLSCSPISGHRSVSWYQQTPGQGLQFLFEYFSETQRNKGNFPGRFSGRQFSNSRSEMNVSTLELGDSALYLCASSRSGDEAYGYTFGSGTRLTVV.